A single sample is the source of the 13 T cell receptor beta chains below, sequenced in a study of blood T cell repertoires in COVID-19. Profiling relied on immunoSEQ multiplex PCR, and the TCRdb table lists in-frame clones only, not all of them. The sample contains around 130,000 clones, approximately 84% of which appear only once. The sample was peripheral blood. Receptors were obtained from a man in his sixties or seventies with acute or convalescent COVID-19.

This clone was observed many times. The rearrangement uses TRBV6-5 and TRBJ1-5, with TRBD1 as a possible D gene (5 bases). Trimming cost V 6 bases and J 6 bases, with 12 bases left between them. Germline values: CDR1 MNHEY, CDR2 SVGAGI. The CDR3 totals 13 residues. CDR3 sequence reads: CASSLTVSQPQHF. For the CDR3, the DNA is TGTGCCAGCAGCCTGACAGTTTCTCAGCCCCAGCATTTT.

The chain carries TRBV24-1 and TRBJ2-3; D is unresolved. Trimming shortened V by 4 bases and J by 10 bases, and 14 bases separated the two germline ends. Germline values: CDR1 KGHDR, CDR2 SFDVKD. This CDR3 region has 13 residues. The CDR3 region has the DNA TGTGCCACCAGTGACCTGACTTCCAAAGCGCAGTATTTT. This gives the protein CATSDLTSKAQYF.

On this clone itself: One end of the junction does not line up with germline, which may come from a read error. The genes are TRBV19 and TRBJ2-3; a weak D match, TRBD2 (5 bases). Germline V gene data show CDR1 as LNHDA and CDR2 as SQIVND (reference sequence). The CDR3 is 16 amino acids. CDR3 sequence (DNA): TGTGCCAGTAGTATGAGGGCGAGGGCTAGCACAGATATGCAGTATTTT. It yields the protein CASSMRARASTDMQYF.

V usage is TRBV7-3 and J usage is TRBJ2-3; TRBD2 matches 14 bases. CDR1 is SGHTA, CDR2 FQGTGA, per germline. V lost 5 bases to trimming and J lost 4 bases; unmatched junction nucleotides: 5. The CDR3 has 16 amino acids. This chain's CDR3 is CASSAGTSGGPDTQYF. The CDR3 coding sequence is TGTGCCAGCAGCGCCGGGACTAGCGGGGGTCCAGATACGCAGTATTTT. Based on the CDR3 plus reference TRBV7-3 and TRBJ2-3, the full variable domain is GAGVSQTPSNKVTEKGKYVELRCDPISGHTALYWYRQSLGQGPEFLIYFQGTGAADDSGLPNDRFFAVRPEGSVSTLKIQRTERGDSAVYLCASSAGTSGGPDTQYFGPGTRLTVL.

This clone was seen once. The V and J genes are TRBV7-9 and TRBJ2-7; D is perhaps TRBD1 (5 bases). V lost 6 bases and J 0 bases, leaving 6 bases between the germline ends. The CDR3 sequence is 12 residues long. CDR1 and CDR2 from the germline V gene are SEHNR and FQNEAQ (reference sequence). The CDR3 DNA reads as TGTGCCAGCAGAGACAGCTCCTACGAGCAGTACTTC. Residues: CASRDSSYEQYF.

The J gene is TRBJ1-2, the V gene TRBV18; 7 positions match TRBD1. This CDR3 is 18 amino acids long. V trimming: 5 bases; J trimming: 0 bases; junction bases outside the gene matches: 15. Germline values: CDR1 KGHSH, CDR2 LQKENI. The CDR3 loop is CASSSKTGIPPPNYGYTF. DNA for the CDR3: TGTGCCAGCTCAAGCAAGACAGGGATCCCCCCACCTAACTATGGCTACACCTTC.

The chain employs TRBV18 and TRBJ1-2; the match to TRBD1 covers 8 bases. The V segment lost 0 bases and the J segment 5 bases; nucleotides outside the gene matches: 5. This CDR3 comprises 15 residues. Germline loops: CDR1 KGHSH, CDR2 LQKENI. This chain's CDR3 is CASSPPNRGGYGYTF. CDR3 nucleotides: TGTGCCAGCTCACCACCCAACAGGGGGGGTTATGGCTACACCTTC.

The rearrangement joins TRBV27 to TRBJ2-1; D is undetermined. Germline V CDR1 and CDR2: MNHEY, SMNVEV (reference sequence). V was cut by 3 bases and J by 2 bases, with 11 bases left in between. The CDR3 runs 15 residues. This CDR3 is CASSLYKPPYNEQFF. In DNA form, the CDR3 reads TGTGCCAGCAGTTTGTACAAACCACCCTACAATGAGCAGTTCTTC.

The chain links TRBV4-2 to TRBJ1-4, with D perhaps matching TRBD1 (5 bases). The CDR3 is made up of 16 amino acids. The V end was cut by 1 base, the J end by 7 bases, with 16 bases between. Germline V gene lookup returns CDR1 LGHNA and CDR2 YNFKEQ. CDR3 nucleotide sequence: TGTGCCAGCAGCCAAGTTAAGCAGGGTATTGCTGAAAAACTGTTTTTT. Translated, it gives CASSQVKQGIAEKLFF.

The chain links TRBV5-1 to TRBJ2-5, with 8 bases aligning to TRBD2. From germline, CDR1 is SGHRS and CDR2 YFSETQ. The V gene end was trimmed by 0 bases and the J gene end by 2 bases; junction bases not matched to a gene: 6. The CDR3 is 16 amino acids. CDR3 loop: CASSLAFSGVQETQYF. The CDR3 bases are TGCGCCAGCAGCTTGGCTTTTAGCGGGGTACAAGAGACCCAGTACTTC. Supplemented by reference TRBV5-1 and TRBJ2-5, the full variable domain reads KAGVTQTPRYLIKTRGQQVTLSCSPISGHRSVSWYQQTPGQGLQFLFEYFSETQRNKGNFPGRFSGRQFSNSRSEMNVSTLELGDSALYLCASSLAFSGVQETQYFGPGTRLLVL.

The genes are TRBV11-2 and TRBJ1-1; 7 nucleotides line up with TRBD1. Per germline, CDR1 SGHAT and CDR2 FQNNGV. V shed 5 bases and J 1 base; nucleotides not matched to a gene: 7. This CDR3 is 15 amino acids long. The CDR3 DNA follows: TGTGCCAGCAGCCCTGGGGGGACAGCGAACACTGAAGCTTTCTTT. Translating gives CASSPGGTANTEAFF.

The CDR3: CASGLVNFGSSYEQYF. CDR3 nucleotide sequence: TGTGCTAGTGGTTTGGTTAACTTTGGGAGCTCCTACGAGCAGTACTTC. The V and J genes are TRBV12-5 and TRBJ2-7, with D perhaps TRBD2 (5 bases). This CDR3 has 16 residues. V was pared by 0 bases and J by 0 bases, with 12 bases between. Germline V gene data show CDR1 as LGHNT and CDR2 as FRNRAP.

The CDR3 bases are TGCGCCAGCAGCGTAAAATGGGGACAGGGGGTCTACGAGCAGTACTTC. As protein: CASSVKWGQGVYEQYF. This chain connects TRBV5-1 to TRBJ2-7; 11 bases match TRBD1. CDR3 size: 16 residues. Germline V gives CDR1 SGHRS, CDR2 YFSETQ. The V segment lost 4 bases and the J segment 3 bases; nucleotides outside the gene matches: 9.